This note documents a single T cell receptor beta chain sequence. The sample originates from a study of blood T cell repertoires in COVID-19. Profiling relied on immunoSEQ multiplex PCR, and the TCRdb table lists in-frame clones only, not all of them. The repertoire holds roughly 30,000 clones, about 80% seen once, with less than 50% in the top ten. CDR3 length: 13 residues. Losses at the gene ends were 8 bases for V and 4 bases for J; bases not matched to a gene: 2. In germline, CDR1 is KGHSH, CDR2 LQKENI. The V call is TRBV18, the J call TRBJ1-5, with 10 nucleotides matching TRBD1. The receptor comes from an older man with acute or convalescent COVID-19. Sequences were obtained from peripheral blood. The CDR3 protein is CASADRGNQPQHF. CDR3 DNA sequence: TGTGCCAGCGCGGACAGGGGGAATCAGCCCCAGCATTTT.